This TCR beta chain appears in the sequencing data of a study of T cell responses to AZD1222 COVID-19 vaccine. V lost 4 bases to trimming and J lost 9 bases; unmatched junction nucleotides: 10. CDR3 length equals 15 residues. Germline values: CDR1 LNHNV, CDR2 YYDKDF (reference sequence). Data came from immunoSEQ multiplex PCR; TCRdb stores just in-frame clones and leaves some out. The table lists under 110,000 clones, 86% of them singletons. This TCR came from an adult in good health. The V and J genes are TRBV15 and TRBJ1-1, with 11 positions matching TRBD1. This material consisted of peripheral blood, taken on day 0 of AZD1222 vaccination. The CDR3 loop reads CATSKDRGLAGQAFF. CDR3 DNA: TGTGCCACCAGCAAGGACAGGGGGCTTGCGGGCCAAGCTTTCTTT.